Listed below are T cell receptor beta chains from one sample, sequenced in a study of molecular identifiers for immune sequencing clone quantification. MiXCR, applied by TCRdb to the PCR reads, yields one record per CDR3 protein. The profile covers around 460,000 distinct CDR3 sequences, with about 25% appearing a single time and around 0.78% taken by the ten largest. The sequenced sample was naive CD8+ T cells from blood, with Jurkat cell RNA spiked in. Receptor source: a human donor in good health. Some libraries in this study had Jurkat cell RNA spiked in. CDR3s include the opening cysteine and the closing phenylalanine or tryptophan. D genes are given only for firm matches. A row's size may be missing; if present it is once, few, many or a size class.

j_gene: TRBJ2-7
d_gene: .
abundance: .
v_gene: TRBV20-1
CDR3nt: TGCAATGCTAGAGGCGCCGTCTCAGGACAGCCAAGCTCCTACGAGCAGTACTTC
CDR3aa: CNARGAVSGQPSSYEQYF

j_gene: TRBJ2-7
d_gene: .
abundance: .
v_gene: TRBV6-1
CDR3nt: TGTGCCAGCAGGGCAGGATTCCACGTAACCTACGAGCAGTACTTC
CDR3aa: CASRAGFHVTYEQYF

j_gene: TRBJ1-2
d_gene: .
abundance: few
v_gene: TRBV4-3
CDR3nt: TGCGCCAGCAGCCCGGCTCAGGGGATGTATGGCTACACCTTC
CDR3aa: CASSPAQGMYGYTF

j_gene: TRBJ2-7
d_gene: TRBD1
abundance: .
v_gene: TRBV20-1
CDR3nt: TGCAGTGCTAGACCTCCTAGTCTGGACAGGGACTCCTACGAGCAGTACTTC
CDR3aa: CSARPPSLDRDSYEQYF

j_gene: TRBJ1-1
d_gene: TRBD1
abundance: .
v_gene: TRBV5-1
CDR3nt: TGCGCCAGCAAATACGGGACAGGGCTTTCTGAAGCTTTCTTT
CDR3aa: CASKYGTGLSEAFF

j_gene: TRBJ1-4
d_gene: .
abundance: few
v_gene: TRBV27
CDR3nt: TGTGCCAGCAGTTCCGCCGGAGGGGTGTCCGAAAAACTGTTTTTT
CDR3aa: CASSSAGGVSEKLFF

j_gene: TRBJ2-7
d_gene: .
abundance: .
v_gene: TRBV20-1
CDR3nt: TGCAGTGCTACCATCGGGACGGTACTTCACGAGCAGTACTTC
CDR3aa: CSATIGTVLHEQYF

j_gene: TRBJ1-5
d_gene: .
abundance: few
v_gene: TRBV4-1
CDR3nt: TGCGCCAGCAGCCAAGACGCGGGGGTGTTTCAGCCCCAGCATTTT
CDR3aa: CASSQDAGVFQPQHF

j_gene: TRBJ2-1
d_gene: .
abundance: many
v_gene: TRBV6-2/TRBV6-3
CDR3nt: TGTGCCAGCAGTACCGAAAGCGGTGAGCAGTTCTTC
CDR3aa: CASSTESGEQFF

j_gene: TRBJ2-1
d_gene: TRBD2
abundance: .
v_gene: TRBV9
CDR3nt: TGTGCCAGCAGCGTATTAGCGGGAGGCGCTGAGCAGTTCTTC
CDR3aa: CASSVLAGGAEQFF

j_gene: TRBJ2-2
d_gene: .
abundance: many
v_gene: TRBV7-2
CDR3nt: TGTGCCAGCAGCCCTGGACTTGCTGCCGGGGAGCTGTTTTTT
CDR3aa: CASSPGLAAGELFF

j_gene: TRBJ1-5
d_gene: .
abundance: few
v_gene: TRBV4-1
CDR3nt: TGCGCCAGCAGCCAAGGGGTGACTAATCAGCCCCAGCATTTT
CDR3aa: CASSQGVTNQPQHF

j_gene: TRBJ2-5
d_gene: .
abundance: .
v_gene: TRBV6-5
CDR3nt: TGTGCCAGCAGTTACTCTGGGGGGGGGCTAGAGACCCAGTACTTC
CDR3aa: CASSYSGGGLETQYF

j_gene: TRBJ1-1
d_gene: TRBD1
abundance: few
v_gene: TRBV4-1
CDR3nt: TGCGCCAGCAGCCAGCCGACAGGGGTGAACACTGAAGCTTTCTTT
CDR3aa: CASSQPTGVNTEAFF

j_gene: TRBJ2-7
d_gene: .
abundance: many
v_gene: TRBV20-1
CDR3nt: TGCAGTGCTAGGGGAAGGGGATCCTACGAGCAGTACTTC
CDR3aa: CSARGRGSYEQYF

j_gene: TRBJ1-1
d_gene: .
abundance: many
v_gene: TRBV28
CDR3nt: TGTGCCAGCAGTTTATGGAACGGCCAGGGTGAAGCTTTCTTT
CDR3aa: CASSLWNGQGEAFF

j_gene: TRBJ1-2
d_gene: .
abundance: .
v_gene: TRBV7-9
CDR3nt: TGTGCCAGGGAAGACGGGATCTATGGCTACACCTTC
CDR3aa: CAREDGIYGYTF

j_gene: TRBJ2-3
d_gene: .
abundance: many
v_gene: TRBV30
CDR3nt: TGTGCCTGGAGTCAGGGTGTTATTATCACAGATACGCAGTATTTT
CDR3aa: CAWSQGVIITDTQYF

j_gene: TRBJ2-1
d_gene: .
abundance: few
v_gene: TRBV12-3/TRBV12-4
CDR3nt: TGTGCCAGCAGTCCCAGACAGGGAGGCAATGAGCAGTTCTTC
CDR3aa: CASSPRQGGNEQFF

j_gene: TRBJ2-6
d_gene: TRBD1
abundance: many
v_gene: TRBV4-3
CDR3nt: TGCGCCAGCAGCCAAGGCGCAGGGGGCTTGACTGGGGCCAACGTCCTGACTTTC
CDR3aa: CASSQGAGGLTGANVLTF

j_gene: TRBJ2-1
d_gene: .
abundance: few
v_gene: TRBV12-3/TRBV12-4
CDR3nt: TGTGCCAGCAGTTTATATAGCGGAGGCGATTACAATGAGCAGTTCTTC
CDR3aa: CASSLYSGGDYNEQFF

j_gene: TRBJ1-1
d_gene: .
abundance: many
v_gene: TRBV7-9
CDR3nt: TGTGCCAGCAGAAATGGGGGATACACTGAAGCTTTCTTT
CDR3aa: CASRNGGYTEAFF

j_gene: TRBJ2-2
d_gene: TRBD2
abundance: few
v_gene: TRBV6-4
CDR3nt: TGTGCCAGCAGTGACCTCCCGACTAGCGGGGGGTCGGTGGAGCTGTTTTTT
CDR3aa: CASSDLPTSGGSVELFF

j_gene: TRBJ2-5
d_gene: .
abundance: few
v_gene: TRBV20-1
CDR3nt: TGCAGTGCTAGAGCCGAGGGCAATGTGGAGACCCAGTACTTC
CDR3aa: CSARAEGNVETQYF

j_gene: TRBJ2-7
d_gene: .
abundance: many
v_gene: TRBV6-5
CDR3nt: TGTGCCAGCAGTTACCTGGGGGAGACCTACGAGCAGTACTTC
CDR3aa: CASSYLGETYEQYF

j_gene: TRBJ2-5
d_gene: TRBD1
abundance: .
v_gene: TRBV5-6
CDR3nt: TGTGCCAGCAGCTTGGGGGGGACAGGGCCGAGATCCCTCCAAGAGACCCAGTACTTC
CDR3aa: CASSLGGTGPRSLQETQYF

j_gene: TRBJ1-1
d_gene: .
abundance: .
v_gene: TRBV7-9
CDR3nt: TGTGCCAGCAGCTTAAATATTAGAGGGGACACTGAAGCTTTCTTT
CDR3aa: CASSLNIRGDTEAFF